This TCR beta chain came from a study of blood T cell repertoires in COVID-19. For the study at large: The origin of the acute and convalescent COVID-19 samples was the United States, Italy and Spain. T cells, B-cell-depleted T cells, or PBMCs supplied cDNA or gDNA.

This CDR3 is built from 13 residues. Per the germline V gene, CDR1 is SGHRS and CDR2 is YFSETQ. Losses at the gene ends were 6 bases for V and 10 bases for J; bases not matched to a gene: 10. This clone was recorded once. Original methodology: Amplification of reference gene primers provided the estimated nucleated cell counts. Profiling relied on immunoSEQ multiplex PCR, and the TCRdb table lists in-frame clones only, not all of them. The D gene and trimming were derived from the DNA, and the V and J assignments and clone size from that table. The data hold about 200,000 clones, with approximately 87% observed a single time.

This sequence was found in an older woman with acute or convalescent COVID-19. V gene TRBV5-1 combines with J gene TRBJ2-1; 7 positions match TRBD2. Input material: peripheral blood. CDR3 residues: CASKGTGGDEQFF. CDR3 DNA: TGCGCCAGCAAAGGGACTGGGGGGGACGAGCAGTTCTTC. Full variable domain (rest looked up from reference TRBV5-1 and TRBJ2-1): KAGVTQTPRYLIKTRGQQVTLSCSPISGHRSVSWYQQTPGQGLQFLFEYFSETQRNKGNFPGRFSGRQFSNSRSEMNVSTLELGDSALYLCASKGTGGDEQFFGPGTRLTVL.